The rows below give T cell receptor beta chains drawn from one sample of a study of blood T cell repertoires in COVID-19. Generated by immunoSEQ multiplex PCR, the TCRdb table keeps only in-frame clones and is missing some. The sample lists a few thousand clones; less than 75% were seen once. What was sequenced was peripheral blood. All receptors derive from a man between 65 and 85 years old with active COVID-19. Both conserved end residues are part of each CDR3. The D gene is left open where the match is weak. The size field is filled for only some rows; it gives once, few, many or a size class.

D: NA; J: TRBJ1-1; length: 14; size: NA; V: TRBV30; CDR3: CAWSASRGQTEAFF; DNA: TGTGCCTGGAGTGCCTCCAGGGGTCAAACTGAAGCTTTCTTT
D: NA; J: TRBJ2-2; length: 13; size: NA; V: TRBV29-1; CDR3: CSVQGSNTGELFF; DNA: TGCAGCGTACAGGGTTCGAACACCGGGGAGCTGTTTTTT
D: NA; J: TRBJ2-5; length: 15; size: NA; V: TRBV19; CDR3: CASSPGDSNQETQYF; DNA: TGTGCCAGTAGTCCGGGAGACAGCAATCAAGAGACCCAGTACTTC
D: NA; J: TRBJ1-4; length: 16; size: NA; V: TRBV3-1/TRBV3-2; CDR3: CASSHGRGTTNEKLFF; DNA: TGTGCCAGCAGCCACGGGAGGGGGACAACTAATGAAAAACTGTTTTTT
D: TRBD2; J: TRBJ2-3; length: 18; size: NA; V: TRBV5-4; CDR3: CASSSPPGTSGGADTQYF; DNA: TGTGCCAGCAGCTCCCCCCCCGGGACTAGCGGGGGAGCAGATACGCAGTATTTT
D: NA; J: TRBJ1-3; length: 12; size: NA; V: TRBV9; CDR3: CASSRVGDTIYF; DNA: TGTGCCAGCAGCCGCGTAGGGGACACCATATATTTT
D: NA; J: TRBJ1-2; length: 13; size: once; V: TRBV6-5; CDR3: CASRHAPRYGYTF; DNA: TGTGCCAGCAGGCACGCTCCACGGTATGGCTACACCTTC
D: TRBD1; J: TRBJ1-2; length: 14; size: medium-sized; V: TRBV27; CDR3: CASSPGTGYSGYTF; DNA: TGTGCCAGCAGTCCGGGGACAGGGTATAGTGGCTACACCTTC
D: NA; J: TRBJ2-5; length: 16; size: NA; V: TRBV18; CDR3: CASSPPVPGVQETQYF; DNA: TGTGCCAGCTCACCACCGGTGCCAGGCGTACAAGAGACCCAGTACTTC
D: NA; J: TRBJ2-5; length: 16; size: NA; V: TRBV7-3; CDR3: CASSLTGRRSQETQYF; DNA: TGTGCCAGCAGCTTAACGGGTAGGAGGTCGCAAGAGACCCAGTACTTC
D: NA; J: TRBJ1-1; length: 14; size: NA; V: TRBV6-5; CDR3: CASSYSAGRTEAFF; DNA: TGTGCCAGCAGTTACAGTGCAGGGAGGACTGAAGCTTTCTTT
D: NA; J: TRBJ1-1; length: 13; size: NA; V: TRBV27; CDR3: CASSYRPNTEAFF; DNA: TGTGCCAGCAGTTACAGGCCGAACACTGAAGCTTTCTTT
D: NA; J: TRBJ1-6; length: 15; size: NA; V: TRBV3-1/TRBV3-2; CDR3: CASSHNHRVNSPLHF; DNA: TGTGCCAGCAGTCACAACCACAGGGTTAATTCACCCCTCCACTTT
D: TRBD2; J: TRBJ2-3; length: 16; size: NA; V: TRBV7-8; CDR3: CASSWTGGGSTDTQYF; DNA: TGTGCCAGCAGCTGGACGGGGGGAGGGAGCACAGATACGCAGTATTTT
D: TRBD1; J: TRBJ2-2; length: 17; size: NA; V: TRBV14; CDR3: CASSQAGTGGRTGELFF; DNA: TGTGCCAGCAGCCAAGCAGGTACAGGGGGTCGCACCGGGGAGCTGTTTTTT
D: NA; J: TRBJ2-3; length: 18; size: once; V: TRBV18; CDR3: CASSPSPPVGGYTDTQYF; DNA: TGTGCCAGCTCACCTTCCCCACCGGTAGGGGGTTACACAGATACGCAGTATTTT
D: NA; J: TRBJ2-2; length: 15; size: once; V: TRBV5-1; CDR3: CASSPSPGNTGELFF; DNA: TGCGCCAGCAGCCCATCCCCGGGGAACACCGGGGAGCTGTTTTTT
D: NA; J: TRBJ1-1; length: 15; size: NA; V: TRBV11-2; CDR3: CASSPQGQTNTEAFF; DNA: TGTGCCAGCAGCCCCCAAGGACAGACGAACACTGAAGCTTTCTTT
D: TRBD1; J: TRBJ1-2; length: 13; size: few; V: TRBV24-1; CDR3: CATKATGYYGYTF; DNA: TGTGCCACCAAGGCGACAGGGTACTATGGCTACACCTTC
D: NA; J: TRBJ1-2; length: 17; size: NA; V: TRBV6-6; CDR3: CASSPPNGRDSQYGYTF; DNA: TGTGCCAGCAGTCCACCTAATGGCAGGGATTCTCAGTATGGCTACACCTTC
D: TRBD2; J: TRBJ2-7; length: 15; size: medium-sized; V: TRBV9; CDR3: CASNPMGTSGTEQYF; DNA: TGTGCCAGCAACCCTATGGGGACTAGCGGGACCGAGCAGTACTTC
D: TRBD2; J: TRBJ2-1; length: 14; size: once; V: TRBV24-1; CDR3: CATSDSGGPGGQFF; DNA: TGTGCCACCAGTGACTCGGGAGGGCCTGGGGGCCAGTTCTTC
D: TRBD2; J: TRBJ2-3; length: 17; size: NA; V: TRBV4-1; CDR3: CASSQDQGLGTTDTQYF; DNA: TGCGCCAGCAGCCAAGATCAAGGACTAGGGACTACAGATACGCAGTATTTT
D: TRBD1; J: TRBJ2-2; length: 15; size: NA; V: TRBV5-6; CDR3: CASSPGQGYTGELFF; DNA: TGTGCCAGCAGCCCTGGACAGGGATACACCGGGGAGCTGTTTTTT
D: TRBD2; J: TRBJ2-1; length: 12; size: NA; V: TRBV9; CDR3: CASSGGGTEQFF; DNA: TGTGCCAGCAGCGGGGGGGGGACTGAGCAGTTCTTC
D: NA; J: TRBJ1-2; length: 15; size: NA; V: TRBV6-5; CDR3: CASSYRDTRRYGYTF; DNA: TGTGCCAGCAGTTACCGGGACACCCGCCGGTATGGCTACACCTTC
D: NA; J: TRBJ2-7; length: 14; size: NA; V: TRBV12-5; CDR3: CASGTQGWAYEQYF; DNA: TGTGCTAGTGGTACACAGGGTTGGGCCTACGAGCAGTACTTC
D: TRBD2; J: TRBJ2-7; length: 14; size: medium-sized; V: TRBV19; CDR3: CASSLTSGGYEQYF; DNA: TGTGCCAGTAGTCTCACTAGCGGAGGGTACGAGCAGTACTTC
D: TRBD1; J: TRBJ2-2; length: 16; size: NA; V: TRBV18; CDR3: CASSPQTGANTGELFF; DNA: TGTGCCAGCTCACCCCAGACAGGGGCGAACACCGGGGAGCTGTTTTTT
D: TRBD1; J: TRBJ1-6; length: 14; size: NA; V: TRBV19; CDR3: CASNPGQGDSPLHF; DNA: TGTGCCAGCAATCCAGGACAGGGCGACTCACCCCTCCACTTT
D: TRBD2; J: TRBJ2-7; length: 15; size: medium-sized; V: TRBV7-9; CDR3: CASSPTSGSSYEQYF; DNA: TGTGCCAGCAGCCCAACTAGCGGCTCCTCCTACGAGCAGTACTTC
D: TRBD1; J: TRBJ1-2; length: 17; size: few; V: TRBV5-8; CDR3: CASSWRDRVRPNYGYTF; DNA: TGTGCCAGCAGCTGGAGGGACAGGGTCCGTCCCAACTATGGCTACACCTTC
D: NA; J: TRBJ2-7; length: 13; size: NA; V: TRBV12-3/TRBV12-4; CDR3: CASSRLSPGEQYF; DNA: TGTGCCAGCAGTCGCCTTAGCCCCGGCGAGCAGTACTTC
D: NA; J: TRBJ1-2; length: 15; size: few; V: TRBV14; CDR3: CASSETLQGSYGYTF; DNA: TGTGCCAGCAGCGAGACTCTACAGGGTTCCTATGGCTACACCTTC
D: NA; J: TRBJ2-7; length: 12; size: once; V: TRBV29-1; CDR3: CSVELGEYEQYF; DNA: TGCAGCGTTGAGCTCGGGGAGTACGAGCAGTACTTC
D: TRBD1; J: TRBJ1-5; length: 15; size: NA; V: TRBV6-5; CDR3: CASSRQGNGNQPQHF; DNA: TGTGCCAGCAGCAGACAGGGGAACGGCAATCAGCCCCAGCATTTT
D: TRBD2; J: TRBJ2-2; length: 13; size: NA; V: TRBV29-1; CDR3: CSGMTSGGASLFF; DNA: TGCAGCGGCATGACTAGCGGGGGGGCTTCGCTGTTTTTT
D: TRBD1; J: TRBJ1-5; length: 19; size: NA; V: TRBV29-1; CDR3: CSAENRDRGPRYSNQPQHF; DNA: TGCAGCGCTGAAAACCGGGACAGGGGGCCCAGATATAGCAATCAGCCCCAGCATTTT
D: TRBD2; J: TRBJ2-3; length: 15; size: NA; V: TRBV6-1; CDR3: CASSERERETDTQYF; DNA: TGTGCCAGCAGTGAAAGGGAGCGGGAGACAGATACGCAGTATTTT
D: TRBD1; J: TRBJ1-1; length: 13; size: NA; V: TRBV24-1; CDR3: CASKRDSYTEAFF; DNA: TGTGCCAGCAAAAGGGACAGCTACACTGAAGCTTTCTTT
D: NA; J: TRBJ1-1; length: 13; size: few; V: TRBV7-2; CDR3: CASSQSLNTEAFF; DNA: TGTGCCAGCAGCCAGTCCTTGAACACTGAAGCTTTCTTT
D: TRBD1; J: TRBJ2-7; length: 15; size: NA; V: TRBV10-1; CDR3: CASSSGTGGPYEQYF; DNA: TGCGCCAGCAGTTCAGGGACAGGGGGTCCCTACGAGCAGTACTTC
D: NA; J: TRBJ2-7; length: 11; size: few; V: TRBV27; CDR3: CASSSNYEQYF; DNA: TGTGCCAGCAGTTCAAACTACGAGCAGTACTTC
D: NA; J: TRBJ1-2; length: 14; size: NA; V: TRBV7-9; CDR3: CASSPWEGNYGYTF; DNA: TGTGCCAGCAGCCCTTGGGAGGGAAACTATGGCTACACCTTC
D: TRBD1; J: TRBJ1-1; length: 13; size: NA; V: TRBV10-3; CDR3: CAIRLQGGAEAFF; DNA: TGTGCCATCAGATTACAGGGGGGAGCTGAAGCTTTCTTT
D: TRBD1; J: TRBJ1-4; length: 13; size: NA; V: TRBV5-1; CDR3: CASSWTGGEKLFF; DNA: TGCGCCAGCAGCTGGACAGGGGGTGAAAAACTGTTTTTT
D: NA; J: TRBJ2-3; length: 16; size: NA; V: TRBV11-2; CDR3: CASSSGTLTLTDTQYF; DNA: TGTGCCAGCAGCTCCGGGACACTGACCCTCACAGATACGCAGTATTTT
D: TRBD1; J: TRBJ2-7; length: 14; size: NA; V: TRBV3-1/TRBV3-2; CDR3: CASSQGQGWHEQYF; DNA: TGTGCCAGCAGTCAGGGACAGGGGTGGCACGAGCAGTACTTC
D: TRBD1; J: TRBJ2-2; length: 17; size: NA; V: TRBV3-1/TRBV3-2; CDR3: CASSVGTGAANTGELFF; DNA: TGTGCCAGCAGCGTCGGGACAGGAGCTGCGAACACCGGGGAGCTGTTTTTT
D: NA; J: TRBJ1-1; length: 18; size: medium-sized; V: TRBV18; CDR3: CASSPPDETGWENTEAFF; DNA: TGTGCCAGCTCCCCTCCCGATGAGACAGGCTGGGAGAACACTGAAGCTTTCTTT
D: TRBD1; J: TRBJ1-5; length: 12; size: NA; V: TRBV9; CDR3: CASSAQGGPQHF; DNA: TGTGCCAGCAGCGCCCAGGGGGGGCCCCAGCATTTT
D: TRBD2; J: TRBJ2-1; length: 15; size: NA; V: TRBV7-9; CDR3: CASSLSGGAYNEQFF; DNA: TGTGCCAGCAGCCTCAGCGGGGGGGCATACAATGAGCAGTTCTTC
D: TRBD2; J: TRBJ2-7; length: 16; size: NA; V: TRBV14; CDR3: CASSQATSGSWSEQYF; DNA: TGTGCCAGCAGCCAGGCCACTAGCGGGAGCTGGTCCGAGCAGTACTTC
D: NA; J: TRBJ1-2; length: 13; size: medium-sized; V: TRBV5-1; CDR3: CASRPEGSDGYTF; DNA: TGCGCCAGCAGGCCTGAGGGCTCTGATGGCTACACCTTC
D: NA; J: TRBJ1-2; length: 17; size: NA; V: TRBV5-6; CDR3: CASSLQGRHLFSCGYTF; DNA: TGTGCCAGCAGCCTACAGGGCCGTCACCTCTTTTCTTGCGGCTACACCTTC
D: NA; J: TRBJ2-7; length: 13; size: NA; V: TRBV6-5; CDR3: CASSYPGTYEQYF; DNA: TGTGCCAGCAGTTATCCAGGAACCTACGAGCAGTACTTC
D: TRBD1; J: TRBJ2-5; length: 16; size: NA; V: TRBV5-8; CDR3: CASSGGTGRAEETQYF; DNA: TGTGCCAGCAGCGGAGGGACAGGGAGGGCGGAAGAGACCCAGTACTTC
D: NA; J: TRBJ1-5; length: 15; size: NA; V: TRBV5-1; CDR3: CASSLTGSENQPQHF; DNA: TGCGCCAGCAGCTTGACAGGGAGCGAGAATCAGCCCCAGCATTTT